These T cell receptor beta chains were read from a single sample in a study of blood T cell repertoires in COVID-19. Method: immunoSEQ multiplex PCR; TCRdb's copy keeps in-frame clones and lacks some. The data contain roughly 260,000 clones, around 86% of them singletons. Sample: peripheral blood. These TCRs come from a man in his forties who had recovered from COVID-19. CDR3s include the opening cysteine and the closing phenylalanine or tryptophan. D genes are given only for firm matches. Clone size, where shown, is once, few, many, or a class for clones that have expanded.

>TRBJ1-1|TRBV7-2|NA|NA
TGTGCCAGCAGCTTAGGGGCATTCCAGAACACTGAAGCTTTCTTT
CASSLGAFQNTEAFF
>TRBJ2-7|TRBV15|NA|TRBD1
TGTGCCACCAGCAGAGGGACAGGAAACTACGAGCAGTACTTC
CATSRGTGNYEQYF
>TRBJ1-6|TRBV9|NA|TRBD1
TGTGCCAGCAGCGTAGGGACAGGAAATTATAATTCACCCCTCCACTTT
CASSVGTGNYNSPLHF
>TRBJ2-7|TRBV7-2|NA|NA
TGTGCCAGCAGCTCACGACTCGCCTACGAGCAGTACTTC
CASSSRLAYEQYF
>TRBJ2-7|TRBV6-2/TRBV6-3|once|NA
TGTGCCAGCAGTTACCCTGACGAGCAGTACTTC
CASSYPDEQYF
>TRBJ2-3|TRBV7-8|few|NA
TGTGCCAGCAGCTTCCCGTCCGGCACAGATACGCAGTATTTT
CASSFPSGTDTQYF
>TRBJ2-3|TRBV16|NA|TRBD2
TGTGCCAGCAGCCAGTCGGGACTAGCGGCCTCACTCCATACGCAGTATTTT
CASSQSGLAASLHTQYF
>TRBJ1-3|TRBV4-1|few|NA
TGCGCCAGCAGCCAAGCCGGGACACCTGGAAACACCATATATTTT
CASSQAGTPGNTIYF
>TRBJ1-1|TRBV11-2|NA|NA
TGTGCCAGCAGCCTAACGGGGGAGACTGAAGCTTTCTTT
CASSLTGETEAFF
>TRBJ1-4|TRBV6-5|NA|TRBD1
TGTGCCAGCAGTTACTCGGCTGGACAGGTCGTCAAACTGTTTTTT
CASSYSAGQVVKLFF
>TRBJ1-1|TRBV5-1|NA|TRBD1
TGCGCCAGCAGCGCATTACAGGGGCGGACTGAAGCTTTCTTT
CASSALQGRTEAFF
>TRBJ2-7|TRBV15|NA|NA
TGTGCCACCAGCAGGGGCCCCGCAGGGGCCTACGAGCAGTACTTC
CATSRGPAGAYEQYF
>TRBJ1-6|TRBV7-2|few|NA
TGTGCCAGCAGCTTAGCGCCCCAGGGTGTCCATAATTCACCCCTCCACTTT
CASSLAPQGVHNSPLHF